These 6 T cell receptor beta chains were all obtained from the same sample, sequenced in a study of blood T cell repertoires in COVID-19. This table comes from immunoSEQ multiplex PCR, and its TCRdb copy is limited to in-frame clones, with some not included. The sample consists of 110,000 to 150,000 clones, approximately 80% of them appearing once. Specimen: peripheral blood. These receptors were obtained from a human donor in a cohort sampled during active COVID-19.

The rearrangement uses TRBV9 and TRBJ1-2; D may be TRBD1 (5 bases). V was pared by 4 bases and J by 8 bases, with 18 bases between. The germline gives CDR1 SGDLS, CDR2 YYNGEE. The CDR3 consists of 14 residues. The CDR3 loop reads CASSSRQSLVGYTF. The CDR3 DNA reads as TGTGCCAGCAGCTCCAGACAGTCCTTAGTGGGCTACACCTTC.

This chain links TRBV7-2 with TRBJ2-1; 7 nucleotides agree with TRBD2. Losses at the gene ends were 2 bases for V and 3 bases for J; bases not matched to a gene: 16. The V gene's germline CDR1 is SGHTA and CDR2 FQGNSA. The CDR3 length is 19 residues. The CDR3 sequence: CASSLFPTLTTSNYNEQFF. In nucleotides, the CDR3 is TGTGCCAGCAGCTTATTCCCAACCCTTACGACTAGCAACTACAATGAGCAGTTCTTC.

The gene calls are TRBV20-1 and TRBJ1-5, with D hard to call. V lost 3 bases and J lost 7, with 13 bases in between. This CDR3 is built from 13 residues. Germline V gene data show CDR1 as DFQATT and CDR2 as SNEGSKA (reference sequence). The CDR3 loop is CSASLGSEQPQHF. CDR3 DNA sequence: TGCAGTGCTAGTTTAGGTTCGGAGCAGCCCCAGCATTTT.

This rearrangement joins TRBV5-1 to TRBJ2-3, with D hard to call. Germline-derived CDR1 and CDR2 are SGHRS and YFSETQ. The CDR3 runs to 11 residues. V dropped 5 bases and J dropped 4 bases, with 5 bases sitting between them. The CDR3 DNA follows: TGCGCCAGCAGGGGCGCAGATACGCAGTATTTT. The encoded protein is CASRGADTQYF.

The chain is built from TRBV7-2 and TRBJ2-5; 13 positions match TRBD2. The CDR3 has 15 residues. The trim removed 5 bases at V and 4 bases at J, leaving 4 bases unmatched. Germline lookup yields CDR1 SGHTA and CDR2 FQGNSA. The CDR3 region is CASSQTSGGRETQYF. The CDR3 DNA follows: TGTGCCAGCAGCCAGACTAGCGGGGGGAGAGAGACCCAGTACTTC. Combining the CDR3 with reference TRBV7-2 and TRBJ2-5 gives the whole variable domain GAGVSQSPSNKVTEKGKDVELRCDPISGHTALYWYRQSLGQGLEFLIYFQGNSAPDKSGLPSDRFSAERTGGSVSTLTIQRTQQEDSAVYLCASSQTSGGRETQYFGPGTRLLVL.

The chain joins TRBV7-2 to TRBJ1-2, with D perhaps TRBD1 (6 bases). V was cut by 6 bases and J by 6 bases, with 14 bases left in between. Germline loops: CDR1 SGHTA, CDR2 FQGNSA. This CDR3 has 13 residues. In DNA, the CDR3 is TGTGCCAGCAGACAGGGTTTCGGGAATGGCTACACCTTC. This encodes CASRQGFGNGYTF.